This paragraph reports one T cell receptor (beta chain). Its antigen specificity is not known. Base qualities are not provided; no much larger clone lies one nucleotide away. The junction shows trimming of 5 bases on V and 8 bases on J, and the gene matches do not reach 15 bases of it. Inclusive of the bounding cysteine and phenylalanine, the CDR3 is 18 residues long. Just the 54-base CDR3 DNA is kept, in frame starting at base 1. CDR1 and CDR2 are read off the germline V gene (reference sequence) as SEHNR and FQNEAQ. The time point label corresponds to: newly diagnosed GD, antithyroid drugs for less than 3 months. RNA was extracted from PBMCs in TRIzol for both TCR sequencing and RNA sequencing. The diagnosis of Graves' disease followed American Thyroid Association guidelines. Recruitment of patients was carried out at an endocrinology department in Xi'an, China. Each patient gave roughly 8.4 milliliters of peripheral blood, collected in an EDTA anticoagulant tube. Ficoll Paque Plus density gradient separation was used to isolate PBMCs, and no further T cell sorting was performed. An Agilent 2100 Bioanalyzer and agarose gel were used to check RNA quality, and a NanoDrop 2000 was used to measure RNA concentration.

The sample originates from a study of regulatory T cells in long-lasting Graves disease (dated by TCRdb to 2020 to 2023). Study-wide context: Antithyroid drugs had been taken for less than 3 months by newly diagnosed Graves' disease patients. The study was registered as a clinical trial and conducted in China. A total of around 35 samples underwent TCR sequencing, from roughly 13 patients with persistent Graves' disease and roughly 20 patients with newly diagnosed Graves' disease. This study used TCR sequencing and RNA sequencing of peripheral blood to compare persistent Graves' disease patients against newly diagnosed Graves' disease patients.

The investigation overall reported the following: TRBV28, TRBJ1-2 and TRBJ2-5 were preferentially used in persistent disease, while TRBV20-1 and TRBJ2-1 were favored in newly diagnosed disease. Only peripheral blood was studied, because thyroid tissue, the primary lesion, was inaccessible. As a limitation, the authors acknowledged that the small sample size may reduce accuracy. Compared with newly diagnosed patients, patients with persistent Graves' disease had lower TCR Shannon entropy and fewer highly expanded clones, which suggests clonal expansion. Sequencing and analysis were limited to the TCR beta chain. More public clonotypes were shared among persistent patients (under 3,000) than among newly diagnosed patients (roughly 1,000).

Receptor amplification or capture employed multiplex PCR. For sequencing, an Illumina HiSeq 4000 was employed. CDR3 regions were amplified by Arm-PCR with iRepertoire HTBI primers to construct TCR beta libraries. Before sequencing, the PCR products underwent gel purification. The paper's processing steps were these. Gene usage analysis of CDR3 amino acid clonotypes used the 62 TRBV and fewer than 15 TRBJ segments found across samples. COPE and FqMerger were used to merge filtered high-quality paired reads into contigs. BLAST was used to align contigs to IMGT TRBV, TRBD and TRBJ reference genes, with CDR3 defined following IMGT. Any clonotype with a frequency above 0.1% was counted as a highly expanded clone. Shannon entropy was used to measure repertoire diversity, and the Gini coefficient was used to measure V-J evenness. A clonotype was considered public if more than one individual shared it. TCRdb passed the public sequencing reads through fastp at Q25 and MiXCR, retaining productive beta sequences. Entries are consolidated by CDR3 protein sequence, retaining the most common genes and DNA. The V and J calls and clone size are TCRdb's, not the authors'. In this sample the table shows about 620,000 distinct CDR3 sequences, 16% of which occur a single time. More than 15% of the sample belongs to the ten largest clones.

This same sample was also part of a study on T cells in Graves' hyperthyroidism and ophthalmopathy. As noted in the second study: Graves' hyperthyroidism was defined as stable when no progression to ophthalmopathy occurred over 18 months of follow-up. Hyperthyroidism patients were newly diagnosed, had a disease duration of under 2 months, and were aged 18 to 65 years. Exclusion was applied to patients with uncontrolled infections, other autoimmune diseases, pregnancy or lactation. Clinical symptoms, serum thyroxine and TRAb, thyroid ultrasound, and orbital computed tomography formed the basis for the diagnoses. The TCR CDR3 was subjected to a first round of RT-PCR using the HTBI primer set and the Qiagen OneStep RT-PCR kit. Blood samples also contained most of the expanded thyroid clonotypes (frequency above 0.001), which suggests that blood repertoires may reflect thyroid immune responses. Ophthalmopathy was separated from stable hyperthyroidism by a 13 V-J signature model, with over 85% sensitivity and roughly 84% specificity obtained in cross-validation and 80%/75% obtained in testing. In validation, the model predicted progression to ophthalmopathy a median of roughly 6.1 months before onset, with about 67% sensitivity and roughly 72% specificity. A discovery cohort of roughly 100 patients, roughly 45 with Graves' ophthalmopathy and over 55 with stable Graves' hyperthyroidism, was used to find distinguishing TCR V-J signatures. Prospective prediction of ophthalmopathy was tested in an independent validation cohort of fewer than 20 hyperthyroidism patients and some 17 patients who later progressed to ophthalmopathy. The 75 to 100 discovery patients were divided at random into training and test sets in a 7:3 ratio. The study also compared thyroid tissue and blood T-cell repertoires from roughly 6 Graves' hyperthyroidism patients. After sampling, hyperthyroidism patients received methimazole starting at 30 mg daily, and ophthalmopathy patients received high-dose intravenous methylprednisolone. A second multiplex PCR round built the libraries, followed by size selection and purification. Sequencing of the libraries was done on an Illumina HiSeq2000 using paired-end 100 bp reads. SOAPnuke was used to process the raw data, removing reads that contained adapters or uncalled bases, had a mean Phred below 15, or lacked an exact match to the constant primer or identifier. COPE v1.2.5 was used to merge the high-quality paired reads, and each unique nucleotide sequence was defined as a clonotype. Clonotypes were aligned to IMGT TRBV, TRBD and TRBJ reference segments using MiTCR v1.1. Analysis was restricted to V-J combinations with a frequency above 0.0001, which covered 98% to 99.2% of repertoires. The TCS score was defined as the ratio of F50 (clonal expansion) to E x V (chaos), calculated using BLOSUM62-based TCRdist between CDR3 peptides within each V-J. Welch's t-statistics and random forest reduced 500 to 550 V-J features to 13, which were used in a naive Bayes classifier (R e1071). Sample size was not statistically predetermined, and investigators were not blinded to group allocation. TCR Vbeta CDR3 sequencing of approximately 140 peripheral blood samples (roughly 41 ophthalmopathy, 75 or so hyperthyroidism and around 17 progressor patients) is reported in the paper.

The sequences come from peripheral blood mononuclear cells (PBMCs), collected at new diagnosis, from a patient treated with antithyroid drugs. The clonotype was recovered from a woman between 25 and 40 years old with Graves disease. Donor details come from another sample of the same person, matched by shared clones. The receptor chain draws on TRBV7-9 and TRBJ2-3; the central 14 bases match TRBD2. For the CDR3, the sequence is CASSTPGTSGSEGGTQYF. In nucleotide form, the sequence is TGTGCCAGCAGCACCCCCGGGACTAGCGGGAGTGAAGGTGGTACGCAGTATTTT.